Listed below are T cell receptor beta chains from one sample, sequenced in a study of identical twins. TCRdb ran MiXCR on the 5' RACE reads and lists one entry per CDR3 protein. In the table there are 400,000 to 650,000 distinct CDR3 sequences, around 20% of which are singletons. These records were also assigned to another study, of T cells expressing NK-cell markers.

The sequenced material came from CD4+ T cells sorted from blood. These receptors came from a woman aged 18-29 years in good health. The CDR3 runs from the conserved cysteine through the conserved F or W. The order of the fields is D gene, V gene, clone size, J gene, CDR3 protein, CDR3 DNA. The D gene is left open where the match is weak. Size is stated for part of the rows, as once, few or many counts, or as a class when the clone is expanded.

d_gene: NA; v_gene: TRBV27; abundance: NA; j_gene: TRBJ2-5; CDR3aa: CASSRRTQETQYF; CDR3nt: TGTGCCAGCTCCAGACGGACCCAAGAGACCCAGTACTTC
d_gene: NA; v_gene: TRBV20-1; abundance: NA; j_gene: TRBJ1-1; CDR3aa: CSARGGRAEAFF; CDR3nt: TGCAGTGCTAGGGGCGGCAGGGCTGAAGCTTTCTTT
d_gene: TRBD2; v_gene: TRBV12-3/TRBV12-4; abundance: NA; j_gene: TRBJ2-7; CDR3aa: CASSRQSMGGEQYF; CDR3nt: TGTGCCAGCAGCCGGCAATCAATGGGAGGGGAGCAGTACTTC
d_gene: NA; v_gene: TRBV5-1; abundance: few; j_gene: TRBJ2-7; CDR3aa: CASSMGQAGDEQYF; CDR3nt: TGCGCCAGCAGCATGGGACAGGCGGGGGACGAGCAGTACTTC
d_gene: NA; v_gene: TRBV10-3; abundance: few; j_gene: TRBJ2-3; CDR3aa: CAITQGRTDTQYF; CDR3nt: TGTGCCATCACCCAGGGGCGCACAGATACGCAGTATTTT
d_gene: NA; v_gene: TRBV7-8; abundance: NA; j_gene: TRBJ1-3; CDR3aa: CASATGIFGNTIYF; CDR3nt: TGTGCCAGTGCTACAGGGATCTTCGGAAACACCATATATTTT
d_gene: NA; v_gene: TRBV20-1; abundance: few; j_gene: TRBJ2-1; CDR3aa: CSARDNGPPVNEQFF; CDR3nt: TGCAGTGCTAGAGATAACGGCCCGCCGGTGAATGAGCAGTTCTTC
d_gene: NA; v_gene: TRBV7-9; abundance: NA; j_gene: TRBJ1-6; CDR3aa: CASSLMGVSSYNSPLHF; CDR3nt: TGTGCCAGCAGCTTAATGGGAGTCAGCTCCTATAATTCACCCCTCCACTTT
d_gene: NA; v_gene: TRBV12-3/TRBV12-4; abundance: few; j_gene: TRBJ1-1; CDR3aa: CASSLVGFEAFF; CDR3nt: TGTGCCAGCAGTTTAGTTGGATTTGAAGCTTTCTTT
d_gene: TRBD1; v_gene: TRBV29-1; abundance: many; j_gene: TRBJ2-1; CDR3aa: CSVGGQGTHEQFF; CDR3nt: TGCAGCGTTGGGGGACAGGGGACGCATGAGCAGTTCTTC
d_gene: TRBD1; v_gene: TRBV6-5; abundance: many; j_gene: TRBJ1-6; CDR3aa: CASSSGQGAGSPLHF; CDR3nt: TGTGCCAGCAGTTCGGGACAGGGGGCCGGGTCACCCCTCCACTTT
d_gene: TRBD2; v_gene: TRBV20-1; abundance: NA; j_gene: TRBJ2-3; CDR3aa: CSARELTSGNTDTQYF; CDR3nt: TGCAGTGCTAGAGAGCTGACTAGCGGGAACACAGATACGCAGTATTTT
d_gene: TRBD2; v_gene: TRBV28; abundance: few; j_gene: TRBJ2-7; CDR3aa: CASSPRPSGPPYEQYF; CDR3nt: TGTGCCAGCAGTCCCCGACCTAGCGGACCTCCCTACGAGCAGTACTTC
d_gene: NA; v_gene: TRBV6-2/TRBV6-3; abundance: NA; j_gene: TRBJ1-1; CDR3aa: CASSYLPGREAFF; CDR3nt: TGTGCCAGCAGTTACTTGCCGGGCCGTGAAGCTTTCTTT
d_gene: NA; v_gene: TRBV18; abundance: NA; j_gene: TRBJ2-4; CDR3aa: CASSPAGGENIQYF; CDR3nt: TGTGCCAGCTCACCGGCGGGTGGCGAAAACATTCAGTACTTC
d_gene: TRBD1; v_gene: TRBV20-1; abundance: few; j_gene: TRBJ2-1; CDR3aa: CSAPGTGGIEQFF; CDR3nt: TGCAGTGCACCCGGGACAGGGGGCATTGAGCAGTTCTTC
d_gene: TRBD2; v_gene: TRBV9; abundance: NA; j_gene: TRBJ2-2; CDR3aa: CASSVPSGRAAGELFF; CDR3nt: TGTGCCAGCAGCGTCCCTAGCGGGAGGGCGGCCGGGGAGCTGTTTTTT
d_gene: NA; v_gene: TRBV5-1; abundance: NA; j_gene: TRBJ2-2; CDR3aa: CASSPPSGARAGELFF; CDR3nt: TGCGCCAGCAGCCCCCCGTCAGGGGCGCGCGCCGGGGAGCTGTTTTTT
d_gene: TRBD1; v_gene: TRBV2; abundance: NA; j_gene: TRBJ2-1; CDR3aa: CASRMTGNDEQFF; CDR3nt: TGTGCCAGCAGGATGACAGGGAACGATGAGCAGTTCTTC
d_gene: NA; v_gene: TRBV3-1; abundance: many; j_gene: TRBJ2-7; CDR3aa: CASSQGYYEQYF; CDR3nt: TGTGCCAGCAGCCAGGGTTACTACGAGCAGTACTTC
d_gene: TRBD1; v_gene: TRBV28; abundance: NA; j_gene: TRBJ2-7; CDR3aa: CASSLFPGTGAYEQYF; CDR3nt: TGTGCCAGCAGCCTATTTCCCGGGACAGGCGCCTACGAGCAGTACTTC
d_gene: NA; v_gene: TRBV30; abundance: few; j_gene: TRBJ2-1; CDR3aa: CAWSEREFKFF; CDR3nt: TGTGCCTGGAGTGAACGGGAGTTTAAGTTCTTC
d_gene: NA; v_gene: TRBV20-1; abundance: NA; j_gene: TRBJ1-2; CDR3aa: CSATGDNYGYTF; CDR3nt: TGCAGTGCTACCGGGGATAACTATGGCTACACCTTC
d_gene: TRBD1; v_gene: TRBV20-1; abundance: many; j_gene: TRBJ1-2; CDR3aa: CSAWDSYGYTF; CDR3nt: TGCAGTGCTTGGGACAGCTATGGCTACACCTTC
d_gene: TRBD2; v_gene: TRBV7-2; abundance: NA; j_gene: TRBJ2-1; CDR3aa: CASSPRTSGHQPLEQFF; CDR3nt: TGTGCCAGCAGCCCCCGGACTAGCGGGCACCAGCCCCTTGAGCAGTTCTTC
d_gene: TRBD2; v_gene: TRBV12-3/TRBV12-4; abundance: many; j_gene: TRBJ2-1; CDR3aa: CASSFRTSGTKQFF; CDR3nt: TGTGCCAGCAGTTTTCGGACTAGCGGAACCAAGCAGTTCTTC
d_gene: NA; v_gene: TRBV3-1; abundance: few; j_gene: TRBJ2-5; CDR3aa: CASRRDQAAETQYF; CDR3nt: TGTGCCAGCAGAAGGGACCAAGCAGCAGAGACCCAGTACTTC
d_gene: NA; v_gene: TRBV21-1; abundance: few; j_gene: TRBJ2-7; CDR3aa: CASSNGDRASSYEQYF; CDR3nt: TGTGCCAGCAGCAACGGGGACAGGGCGAGCTCCTACGAGCAGTACTTC
d_gene: TRBD2; v_gene: TRBV20-1; abundance: NA; j_gene: TRBJ2-5; CDR3aa: CSADLGLAVEETQYF; CDR3nt: TGCAGTGCCGACCTTGGACTAGCGGTAGAAGAGACCCAGTACTTC
d_gene: TRBD2; v_gene: TRBV10-3; abundance: few; j_gene: TRBJ2-1; CDR3aa: CAISDSWGTRTSSNNEQFF; CDR3nt: TGTGCCATCAGTGACTCTTGGGGGACAAGGACTAGCAGTAACAATGAGCAGTTCTTC